Detailed here is one T cell receptor (beta chain). Its antigen remains unidentified. Base qualities are not recorded, but no much larger clone differs from it by a single base. At diagnosis, tumor, uninvolved tumor-adjacent lung and peripheral blood were collected and then preserved as a mix of FFPE and fresh-frozen material. For TCR repertoire profiling, blood samples were analyzed in the form of peripheral blood mononuclear cells. This entry belongs to a study of T cells in localized non-small cell lung cancer (dated by TCRdb to the early 2020s). The study in broad terms: The study examined T cell repertoires in 200 to 250 patients with early-stage NSCLC and compared tumors with uninvolved tumor-adjacent lungs. A mean age of around 66 years was recorded for the NSCLC patients, of whom roughly 130 were male and over 100 were female. The cohort consisted of 236 treatment-naive NSCLC patients whose localized lung tumors had been resected. On the study overall, not on this receptor specifically: Since the design was exploratory, TCR variables were selected using unadjusted p-values with no false-discovery rate correction. Higher T cell density in blood was associated with longer overall survival, whereas higher clonality in adjacent lung was associated with shorter survival. Because multi-region sequencing of the tumors was not done, intratumor heterogeneity could not be ruled out. Uninvolved tumor-adjacent lung showed the highest T cell clonality, higher than tumor, which suggests more focused antigenic responses in the adjacent lung. A median of around 50 of the top 100 tumor clones were detected in paired uninvolved adjacent lung, and around 27 of these tumor clones were also found among the top 100 clones of the paired uninvolved adjacent lung.

TCR beta CDR3 regions were sequenced from DNA using the immunoSEQ Assay. The source study handled its data this way. T cell density was computed as TCR beta template counts normalized to usable DNA estimated by amplifying housekeeping genes. Using the preseqR package, richness was estimated by extrapolating to 120,000 templates for tissue samples and 400,000 templates for PBMC samples. Clonality was defined as one minus Pielou's evenness. Differential abundance testing on productive amino-acid clonotypes, with a minimum total count of 5 and an alpha of 0.1, was used to identify tissue-enriched TCRs. The Jaccard Index and the Morisita Overlap Index were used to measure repertoire overlap between compartments. GLIPH grouped TCR beta CDR3s together with public tetramer-defined viral CDR3s, and a viral motif had to include at least three viral sequences and show V-gene enrichment. Sourced from immuneACCESS, this table was stored by TCRdb with only in-frame sequences that have V and J called. A share of the clones is absent; for the studies checked, an unresolved V gene accounts for under half, and the remainder has no known explanation. For V, J and clone size, that table is used; D and trimming come from the DNA. Within this sample are about 82,000 clones, with roughly 75% of them counted one time only. Roughly 19% of the sample belongs to the ten largest clones.

According to the germline V gene (reference sequence), CDR1 reads SGHNT and CDR2 reads YYREEE. The cysteine opens and the phenylalanine closes a CDR3 of 19 amino acids. Only the CDR3 region is kept as DNA, spanning 57 bases read in frame from base 1. V is cut back by 2 bases and J by 8 bases, with 13 bases in the junction unmatched. Sequencing used PBMCs, obtained before any cancer treatment. The sequence came from a man between 40 and 70 years old with stage II squamous cell lung carcinoma. This sequence uses TRBV5-4 and TRBJ2-1; TRBD2 aligns with 16 central bases. The DNA is as follows: TGTGCCAGCAGCTTTCCGGGGAAAGGGACTAGCGGGAGGGCCGATGAGCAGTTCTTC. The encoded protein is CASSFPGKGTSGRADEQFF.